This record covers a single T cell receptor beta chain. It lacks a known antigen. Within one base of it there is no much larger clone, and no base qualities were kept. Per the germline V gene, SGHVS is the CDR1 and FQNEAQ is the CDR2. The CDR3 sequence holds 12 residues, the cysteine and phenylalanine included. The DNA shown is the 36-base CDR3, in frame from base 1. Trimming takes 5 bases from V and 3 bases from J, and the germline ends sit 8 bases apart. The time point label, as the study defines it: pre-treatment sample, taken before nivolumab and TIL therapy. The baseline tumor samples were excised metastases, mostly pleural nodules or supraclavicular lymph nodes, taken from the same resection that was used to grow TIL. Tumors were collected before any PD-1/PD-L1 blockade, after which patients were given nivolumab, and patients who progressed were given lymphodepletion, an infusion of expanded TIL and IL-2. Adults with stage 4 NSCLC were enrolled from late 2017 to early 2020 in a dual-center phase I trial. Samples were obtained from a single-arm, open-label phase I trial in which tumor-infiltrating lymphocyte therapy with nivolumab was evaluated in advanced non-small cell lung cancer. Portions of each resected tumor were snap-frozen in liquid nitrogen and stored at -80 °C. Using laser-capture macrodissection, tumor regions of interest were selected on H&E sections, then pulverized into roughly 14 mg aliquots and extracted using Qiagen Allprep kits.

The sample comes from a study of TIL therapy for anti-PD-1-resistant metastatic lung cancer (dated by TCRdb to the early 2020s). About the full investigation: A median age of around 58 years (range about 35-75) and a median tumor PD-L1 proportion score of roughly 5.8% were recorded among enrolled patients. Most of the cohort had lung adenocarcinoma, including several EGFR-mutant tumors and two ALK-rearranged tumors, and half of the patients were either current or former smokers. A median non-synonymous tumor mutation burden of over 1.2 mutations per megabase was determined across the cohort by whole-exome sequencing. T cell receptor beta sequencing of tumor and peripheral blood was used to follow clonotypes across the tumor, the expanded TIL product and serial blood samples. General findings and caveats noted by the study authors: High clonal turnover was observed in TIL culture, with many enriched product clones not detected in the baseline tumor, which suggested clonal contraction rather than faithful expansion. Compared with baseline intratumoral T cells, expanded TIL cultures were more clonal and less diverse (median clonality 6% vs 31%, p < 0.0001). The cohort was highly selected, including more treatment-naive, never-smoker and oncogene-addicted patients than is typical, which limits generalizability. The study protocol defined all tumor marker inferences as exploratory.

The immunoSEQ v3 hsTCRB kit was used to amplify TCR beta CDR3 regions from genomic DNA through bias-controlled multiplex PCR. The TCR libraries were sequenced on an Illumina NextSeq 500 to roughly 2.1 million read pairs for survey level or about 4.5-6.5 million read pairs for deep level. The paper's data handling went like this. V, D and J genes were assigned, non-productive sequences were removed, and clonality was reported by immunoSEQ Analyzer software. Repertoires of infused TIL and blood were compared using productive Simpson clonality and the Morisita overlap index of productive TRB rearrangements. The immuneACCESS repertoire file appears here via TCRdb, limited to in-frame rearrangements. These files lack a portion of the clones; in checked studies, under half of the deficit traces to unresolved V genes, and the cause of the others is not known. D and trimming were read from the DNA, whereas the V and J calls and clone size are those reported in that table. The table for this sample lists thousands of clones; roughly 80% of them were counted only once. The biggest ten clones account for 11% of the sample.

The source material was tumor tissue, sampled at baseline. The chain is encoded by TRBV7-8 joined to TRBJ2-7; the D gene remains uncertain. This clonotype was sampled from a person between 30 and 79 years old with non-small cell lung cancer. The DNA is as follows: TGTGCCAGCAGCCCGACTCTCTACGAGCAGTACTTC. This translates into CASSPTLYEQYF.